The clone carrying this T cell receptor beta chain showed up many times. Antigen: not known. Template switching created a universal primer site, and the cDNA included unique molecular identifiers. TCRdb processed the 5' RACE reads anew with MiXCR; each CDR3 protein has one entry. The repertoire has approximately 230,000 distinct CDR3 sequences, around 15% of them found once; the top ten carry around 9%. The record originates from a study of identical twins. Study results and caveats: The analysis was cross-sectional rather than longitudinal within donors. Compared with models, monozygotic twins showed more out-of-frame TCR alpha sharing.

The CDR3 spans 14 residues. Trimming removed 1 base from V and 5 bases from J; junction bases left unmatched: 5. Germline V CDR1 and CDR2: DFQATT, SNEGSKA (reference sequence). The chain recombines TRBV20-1 with TRBJ1-1, with 9 nucleotides matching TRBD1. The TCR comes from a woman between 18 and 29 years old in good health. The sequenced material came from memory (CD45RO+) T cells sorted from blood. The CDR3 sequence: CSARVPGQGTEAFF. The CDR3 nucleotides are TGCAGTGCTAGAGTTCCGGGACAGGGAACTGAAGCTTTCTTT.